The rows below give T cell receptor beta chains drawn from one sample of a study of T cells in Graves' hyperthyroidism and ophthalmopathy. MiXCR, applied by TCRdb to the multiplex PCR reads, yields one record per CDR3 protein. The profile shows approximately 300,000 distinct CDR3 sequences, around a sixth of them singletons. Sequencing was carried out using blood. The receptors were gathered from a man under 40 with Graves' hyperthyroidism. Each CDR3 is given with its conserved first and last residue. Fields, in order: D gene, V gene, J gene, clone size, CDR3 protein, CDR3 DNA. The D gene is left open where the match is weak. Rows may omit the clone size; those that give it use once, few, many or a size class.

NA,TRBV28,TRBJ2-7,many,CASSSPAKRGQYF,TGTGCCAGCAGTTCCCCGGCGAAACGAGGGCAGTACTTC
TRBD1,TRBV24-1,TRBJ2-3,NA,CATSVRTGGDTQYF,TGTGCCACCAGTGTACGGACAGGGGGAGATACGCAGTATTTT
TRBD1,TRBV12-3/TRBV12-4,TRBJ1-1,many,CAARVQGGTEAFF,TGTGCCGCCAGGGTGCAGGGGGGAACTGAAGCTTTCTTT
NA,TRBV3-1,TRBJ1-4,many,CASSQDTSQFATNEKLFF,TGTGCCAGCAGCCAAGACACCTCACAATTTGCAACTAATGAAAAACTGTTTTTT
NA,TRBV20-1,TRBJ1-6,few,CSASTLSSPLHF,TGCAGTGCTAGTACCCTCAGTTCACCCCTCCACTTT
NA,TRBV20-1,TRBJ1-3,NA,CSANWMENLGNTIYF,TGCAGTGCCAACTGGATGGAGAACTTAGGAAACACCATATATTTT
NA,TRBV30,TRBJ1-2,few,CAWSTGRGDGYTF,TGTGCCTGGAGTACGGGACGGGGCGATGGCTACACCTTC
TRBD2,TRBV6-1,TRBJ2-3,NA,CASWGLEVSTDTQYF,TGTGCCAGTTGGGGACTAGAGGTTAGCACAGATACGCAGTATTTT
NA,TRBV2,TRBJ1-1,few,CATRDGYTEAFF,TGTGCCACCCGGGACGGATACACTGAAGCTTTCTTT
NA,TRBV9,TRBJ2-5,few,CASSVQGGTFQETQYF,TGTGCCAGCAGCGTACAGGGGGGGACATTCCAAGAGACCCAGTACTTC
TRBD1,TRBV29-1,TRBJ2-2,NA,CSVWNTGANTGELFF,TGCAGCGTTTGGAATACAGGGGCTAACACCGGGGAGCTGTTTTTT
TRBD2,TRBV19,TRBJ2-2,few,CATKRAGGFTGELFF,TGTGCCACGAAACGTGCGGGAGGGTTCACCGGGGAGCTGTTTTTT
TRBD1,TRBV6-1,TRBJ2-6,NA,CASSLTGSGANVLTF,TGTGCCAGCAGCCTGACAGGGTCTGGGGCCAACGTCCTGACTTTC
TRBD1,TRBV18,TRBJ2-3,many,CASSKQGSGSDTQYF,TGTGCCAGCTCAAAACAGGGGTCGGGATCAGATACGCAGTATTTT
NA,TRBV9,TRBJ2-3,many,CASSGRFGERGSTDTQYF,TGTGCCAGCAGCGGAAGGTTCGGGGAACGGGGGAGCACAGATACGCAGTATTTT
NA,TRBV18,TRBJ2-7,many,CASSPYGQSGHEQYF,TGTGCCAGCTCACCCTACGGACAGTCGGGCCACGAGCAGTACTTC
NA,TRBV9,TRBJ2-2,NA,CASSVVGQPNTGELFF,TGTGCCAGCAGCGTAGTGGGCCAGCCGAACACCGGGGAGCTGTTTTTT
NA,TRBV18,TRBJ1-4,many,CASSPPGRYEKLFF,TGTGCCAGCTCACCACCGGGCCGCTATGAAAAACTGTTTTTT
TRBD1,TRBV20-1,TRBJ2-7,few,CSARDHRGNSYEQYF,TGCAGTGCTAGAGATCACAGGGGGAACTCCTACGAGCAGTACTTC
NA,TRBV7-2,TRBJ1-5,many,CASSLMLVQPQHF,TGTGCCAGCAGCTTAATGTTGGTTCAGCCCCAGCATTTT
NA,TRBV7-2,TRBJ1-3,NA,CASSTGSGGNTIYF,TGTGCCAGCAGCACAGGGTCTGGTGGAAACACCATATATTTT
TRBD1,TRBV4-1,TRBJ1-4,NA,CASSQPDRVTNEKLFF,TGCGCCAGCAGCCAACCCGACAGGGTAACTAATGAAAAACTGTTTTTT
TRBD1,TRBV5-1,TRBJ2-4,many,CASSVGQGWDIQYF,TGCGCCAGCAGCGTAGGACAGGGATGGGACATTCAGTACTTC
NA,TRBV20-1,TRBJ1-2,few,CSACTNRDAIYGYTF,TGCAGTGCTTGTACCAACAGGGATGCCATTTATGGCTACACCTTC
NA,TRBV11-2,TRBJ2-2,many,CASSSYQTSNTGELFF,TGTGCCAGCAGCTCTTACCAAACCTCTAACACCGGGGAGCTGTTTTTT
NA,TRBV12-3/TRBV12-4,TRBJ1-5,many,CASSLQEGQGNQPQHF,TGTGCCAGCAGTTTACAAGAGGGTCAGGGCAATCAGCCCCAGCATTTT
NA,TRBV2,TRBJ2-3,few,CASTQQVDADTQYF,TGTGCCAGCACCCAGCAGGTAGACGCAGATACGCAGTATTTT
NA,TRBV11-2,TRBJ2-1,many,CATGDNEQFF,TGTGCCACAGGGGACAATGAGCAGTTCTTC
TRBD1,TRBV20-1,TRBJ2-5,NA,CSARSSLDRGKIGGYQETQYF,TGCAGTGCTAGATCTTCCCTGGACAGGGGAAAAATCGGGGGGTACCAAGAGACCCAGTACTTC
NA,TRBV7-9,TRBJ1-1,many,CASNEGPTNTEAFF,TGTGCCAGCAACGAGGGGCCAACGAACACTGAAGCTTTCTTT
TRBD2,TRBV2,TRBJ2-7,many,CASSLLAGAHEQYF,TGTGCCAGCAGCTTACTAGCGGGAGCCCACGAGCAGTACTTC
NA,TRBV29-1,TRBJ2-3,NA,CSVEDVPGLTDTQYF,TGCAGCGTTGAAGATGTACCGGGATTGACAGATACGCAGTATTTT
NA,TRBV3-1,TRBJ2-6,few,CASSHYGANVLTF,TGTGCCAGCAGCCACTATGGGGCCAACGTCCTGACTTTC
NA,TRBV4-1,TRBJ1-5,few,CASSQYGQSNQPQHF,TGCGCCAGCAGCCAATACGGACAGAGCAATCAGCCCCAGCATTTT
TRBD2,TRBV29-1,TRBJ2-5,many,CSVEPPRGEEETQYF,TGCAGCGTTGAACCTCCTCGGGGGGAAGAAGAGACCCAGTACTTC
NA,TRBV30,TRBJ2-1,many,CAWSVLGGKYNEQFF,TGTGCCTGGAGTGTACTGGGCGGTAAATACAATGAGCAGTTCTTC
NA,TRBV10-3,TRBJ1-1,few,CASNGGPTEAFF,TGTGCCTCTAATGGGGGGCCCACTGAAGCTTTCTTT
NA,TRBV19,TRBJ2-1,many,CASRGGGHVDEQFF,TGTGCCAGTAGGGGCGGGGGCCACGTCGATGAGCAGTTCTTC
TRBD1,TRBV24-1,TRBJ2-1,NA,CATRGQGGSYNEQFF,TGTGCCACCCGGGGACAGGGGGGGTCCTACAATGAGCAGTTCTTC
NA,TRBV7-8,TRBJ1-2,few,CASSPSGTNYGYTF,TGTGCCAGCAGCCCCTCGGGGACCAACTATGGCTACACCTTC
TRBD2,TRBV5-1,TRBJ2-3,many,CASSLGGAGVVDTQYF,TGCGCCAGCAGCTTGGGAGGGGCGGGAGTCGTGGATACGCAGTATTTT
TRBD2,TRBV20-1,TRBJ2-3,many,CSATSLAGGTTDTQYF,TGCAGTGCTACCTCACTAGCGGGGGGGACAACAGATACGCAGTATTTT
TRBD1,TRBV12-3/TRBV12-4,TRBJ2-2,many,CASSPGTAPGELFF,TGTGCCAGCAGCCCCGGGACAGCCCCCGGGGAGCTGTTTTTT
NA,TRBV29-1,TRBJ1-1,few,CSVVGGRGTEAFF,TGCAGCGTTGTCGGGGGCCGGGGCACTGAAGCTTTCTTT
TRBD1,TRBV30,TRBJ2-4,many,CAWRERNLRDRGLIQYF,TGTGCCTGGAGAGAACGCAATCTCCGGGACAGGGGGTTAATTCAGTACTTC
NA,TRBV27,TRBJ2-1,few,CASSKTQGPEKRDNEQFF,TGTGCCAGCAGTAAGACGCAAGGCCCTGAGAAGAGAGACAATGAGCAGTTCTTC
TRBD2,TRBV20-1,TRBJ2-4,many,CSAGSGGAAKNIQYF,TGCAGTGCCGGGTCGGGGGGGGCAGCCAAAAACATTCAGTACTTC
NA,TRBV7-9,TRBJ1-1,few,CASSPSLLPSAGLNTEAFF,TGTGCCAGCAGCCCATCCTTGCTGCCTAGCGCAGGATTGAACACTGAAGCTTTCTTT
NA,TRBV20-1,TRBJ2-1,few,CSARRLSAAGDEQFF,TGCAGTGCTAGGCGGCTTTCCGCCGCAGGGGATGAGCAGTTCTTC
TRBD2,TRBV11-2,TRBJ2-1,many,CASSLSLADNEQFF,TGTGCCAGCAGCTTAAGCCTAGCGGACAATGAGCAGTTCTTC
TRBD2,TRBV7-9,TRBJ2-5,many,CASSPGLAVETQYF,TGTGCCAGCAGCCCGGGACTAGCGGTAGAGACCCAGTACTTC
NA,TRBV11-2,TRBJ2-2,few,CASLSGGAGGYDGELFF,TGTGCCAGCCTCTCAGGAGGGGCAGGGGGTTATGACGGGGAGCTGTTTTTT
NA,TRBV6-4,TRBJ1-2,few,CASRTGTGGYTF,TGTGCCAGCAGAACCGGAACAGGCGGCTACACCTTC